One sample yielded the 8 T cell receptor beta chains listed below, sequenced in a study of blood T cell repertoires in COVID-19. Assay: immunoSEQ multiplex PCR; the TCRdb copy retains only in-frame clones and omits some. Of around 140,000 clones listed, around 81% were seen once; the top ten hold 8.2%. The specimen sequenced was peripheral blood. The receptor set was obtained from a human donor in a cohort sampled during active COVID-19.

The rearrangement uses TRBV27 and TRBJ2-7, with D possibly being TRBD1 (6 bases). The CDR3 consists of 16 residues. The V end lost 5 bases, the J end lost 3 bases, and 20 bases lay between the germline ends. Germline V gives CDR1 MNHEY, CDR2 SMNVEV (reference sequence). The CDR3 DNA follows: TGTGCCAGCAGTCTGACTTTGGGGATCAGGGGCTACGAGCAGTACTTC. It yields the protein CASSLTLGIRGYEQYF.

The CDR3 spells CASSFPQGTSVTGELFF. DNA of the CDR3: TGTGCCAGCAGCTTCCCACAGGGGACTAGCGTCACCGGGGAGCTGTTTTTT. This chain connects TRBV11-2 to TRBJ2-2; 10 nucleotides agree with TRBD2. Germline V gene data show CDR1 as SGHAT and CDR2 as FQNNGV. The CDR3 is 17 residues long. The junction had 8 bases not matched to a gene; V was cut back by 3 bases and J by 4 bases.

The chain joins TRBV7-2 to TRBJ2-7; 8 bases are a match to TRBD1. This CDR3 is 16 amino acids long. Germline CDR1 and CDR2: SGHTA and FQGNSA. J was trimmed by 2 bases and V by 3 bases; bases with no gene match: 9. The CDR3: CASSFPGQGRAYEQYF. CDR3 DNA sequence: TGTGCCAGCAGCTTTCCAGGACAGGGAAGGGCCTACGAGCAGTACTTC.

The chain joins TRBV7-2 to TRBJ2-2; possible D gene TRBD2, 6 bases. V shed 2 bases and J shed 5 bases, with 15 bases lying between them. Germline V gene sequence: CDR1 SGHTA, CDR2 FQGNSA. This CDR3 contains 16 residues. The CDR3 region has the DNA TGTGCCAGCAGCTTAACTGGCGGGGTAGATACCGGGGAGCTGTTTTTT. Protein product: CASSLTGGVDTGELFF.

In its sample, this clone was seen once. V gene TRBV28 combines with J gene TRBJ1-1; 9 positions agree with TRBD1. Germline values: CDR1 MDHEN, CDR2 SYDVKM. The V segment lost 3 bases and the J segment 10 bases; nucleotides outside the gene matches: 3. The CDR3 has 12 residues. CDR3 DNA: TGTGCCAGCAGTTTGGGACAGGGATCAGCTTTCTTT. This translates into CASSLGQGSAFF.

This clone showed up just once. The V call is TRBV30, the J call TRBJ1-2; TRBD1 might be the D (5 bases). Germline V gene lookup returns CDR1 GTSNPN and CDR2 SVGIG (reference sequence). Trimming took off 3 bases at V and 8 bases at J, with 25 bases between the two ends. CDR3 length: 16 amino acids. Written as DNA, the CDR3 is TGTGCCTGGAGCGCTTCCCGACGGGGGACCGCAGGGGGCTACACCTTC. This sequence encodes CAWSASRRGTAGGYTF. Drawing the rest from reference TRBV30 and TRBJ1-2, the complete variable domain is SQTIHQWPATLVQPVGSPLSLECTVEGTSNPNLYWYRQAAGRGLQLLFYSVGIGQISSEVPQNLSASRPQDRQFILSSKKLLLSDSGFYLCAWSASRRGTAGGYTFGSGTRLTVV.

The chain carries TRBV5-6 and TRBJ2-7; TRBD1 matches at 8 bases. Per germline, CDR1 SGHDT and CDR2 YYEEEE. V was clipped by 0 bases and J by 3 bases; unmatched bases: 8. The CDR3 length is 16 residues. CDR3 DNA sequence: TGTGCCAGCAGCTTGGACGGGACAGGAACCTTCTACGAGCAGTACTTC. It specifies CASSLDGTGTFYEQYF.

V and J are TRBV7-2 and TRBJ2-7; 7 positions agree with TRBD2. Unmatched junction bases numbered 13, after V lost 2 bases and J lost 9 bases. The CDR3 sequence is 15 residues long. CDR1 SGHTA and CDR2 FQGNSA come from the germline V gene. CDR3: CASSLTGGFPRGQYF. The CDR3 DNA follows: TGTGCCAGCAGCTTAACGGGAGGTTTCCCTCGGGGGCAGTACTTC.